This T cell receptor (beta chain) appears in the sequencing data of a study of blood T cell repertoires in COVID-19. Looking at the study overall: Italy, Spain and the United States were the sources of the convalescent and acute COVID-19 samples.

Trimming took 6 bases from V and 5 from J; bases not matched to a gene: 4. There are 13 residues in the CDR3. Germline V gives CDR1 MNHNY, CDR2 SVGAGI (reference sequence). Original processing notes: Estimation of nucleated cell counts was performed using reference gene primer amplification. The assay was immunoSEQ multiplex PCR, and TCRdb's table has in-frame clones only and misses some. The D gene and trimming were derived from the DNA, and the V and J assignments and clone size from that table. Among some 90,000 clones, nearly 90% were seen once, and the ten largest hold around 4.7%. V is TRBV6-6 and J is TRBJ1-2; 9 bases match TRBD1. The sequenced sample was peripheral blood. The origin of this receptor is a woman aged 80 or over with active or convalescent COVID-19. The CDR3 sequence: CASSRDRDYGYTF. The DNA for the CDR3 is TGTGCCAGCAGCCGGGACAGGGATTATGGCTACACCTTC.